This TCR beta chain was sequenced in a study of T cells in Graves' hyperthyroidism and ophthalmopathy. Amplified TCR beta CDR3 regions derived from RNA transcripts. TCR CDR3 regions were first amplified by RT-PCR with HTBI primers. TCRdb re-analysed the multiplex PCR reads in MiXCR, keeping a single row per CDR3 protein. The sample records around 700,000 distinct CDR3 sequences, around a third being singletons. The CDR3 runs 15 residues. The V segment lost 5 bases and the J segment 7 bases; nucleotides outside the gene matches: 8. The germline gives CDR1 LNHDA, CDR2 SQIVND (reference sequence). Worth noting for this clonotype: The antigen is not known.

Study-wide results and limits: Blood also carried most thyroid clonotypes expanded above 0.001. The model foresaw ophthalmopathy a median roughly 6.3 months prior to onset.

The diagnoses drew upon clinical symptoms, serum thyroxine and TRAb, thyroid ultrasound and orbital computed tomography. Fresh peripheral blood, around 9.3 ml, was the source of the PBMCs. This receptor was obtained from a woman aged 40 to 49 with Graves' hyperthyroidism. This chain joins TRBV19 and TRBJ1-6; 7 nucleotides align to TRBD1. The specimen was blood. The CDR3 DNA reads TGTGCCAGTAGTTTCTTCGGACAGGTGAATTCACCCCTCCACTTT. Protein: CASSFFGQVNSPLHF.